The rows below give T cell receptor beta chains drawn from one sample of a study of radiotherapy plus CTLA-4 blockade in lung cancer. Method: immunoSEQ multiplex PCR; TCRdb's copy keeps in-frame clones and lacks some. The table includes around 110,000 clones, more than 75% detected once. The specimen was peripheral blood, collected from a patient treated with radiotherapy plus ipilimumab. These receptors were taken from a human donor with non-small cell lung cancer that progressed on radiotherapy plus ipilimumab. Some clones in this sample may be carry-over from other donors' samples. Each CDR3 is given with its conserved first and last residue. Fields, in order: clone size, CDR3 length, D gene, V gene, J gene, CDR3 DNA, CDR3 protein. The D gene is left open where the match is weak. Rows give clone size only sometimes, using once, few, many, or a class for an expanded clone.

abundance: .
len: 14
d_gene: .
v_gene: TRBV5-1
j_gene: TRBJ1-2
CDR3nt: TGCGCCAGCAGCTTGGATGCTGGATCCTATGGCTACACCTTC
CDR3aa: CASSLDAGSYGYTF

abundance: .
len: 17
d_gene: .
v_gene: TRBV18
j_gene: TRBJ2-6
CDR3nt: TGTGCCAGCTCACCAATTGCCGACGGGCTTGGGGCCAACGTCCTGACTTTC
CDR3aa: CASSPIADGLGANVLTF

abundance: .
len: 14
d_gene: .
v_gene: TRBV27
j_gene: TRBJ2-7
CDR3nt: TGTGCCAGCAGTCATACAGGAGCAGGGTACGAGCAGTACTTC
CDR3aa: CASSHTGAGYEQYF

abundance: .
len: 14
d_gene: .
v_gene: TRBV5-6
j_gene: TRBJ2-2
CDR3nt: TGTGCCAGCAGCCGGTATGGGGGAGAGGGGGAGCTGTTTTTT
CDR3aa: CASSRYGGEGELFF

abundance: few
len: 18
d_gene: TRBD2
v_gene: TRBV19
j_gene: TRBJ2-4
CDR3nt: TGTGCCAGTAGTGTCGGACTAGCGGGGGGGTCTAGCAAAAACATTCAGTACTTC
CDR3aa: CASSVGLAGGSSKNIQYF

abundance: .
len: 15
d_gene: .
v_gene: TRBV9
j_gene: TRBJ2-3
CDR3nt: TGTGCCAGCAGCGCCCAGGAGATTGGCGCAGATACGCAGTATTTT
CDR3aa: CASSAQEIGADTQYF

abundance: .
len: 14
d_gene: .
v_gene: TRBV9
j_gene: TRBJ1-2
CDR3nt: TGTGCCAGCAGCGTAGGCTGGGAACACTATGGCTACACCTTC
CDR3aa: CASSVGWEHYGYTF

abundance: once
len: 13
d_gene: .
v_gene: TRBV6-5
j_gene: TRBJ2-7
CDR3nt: TGTGCCACCGGACGGGGGGCTTACTACGAGCAGTACTTC
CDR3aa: CATGRGAYYEQYF

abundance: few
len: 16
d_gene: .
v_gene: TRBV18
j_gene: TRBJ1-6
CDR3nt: TGTGCCAGCTCACCACAGCCTTCGGGGGAGGGTTCACCCCTCCACTTT
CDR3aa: CASSPQPSGEGSPLHF

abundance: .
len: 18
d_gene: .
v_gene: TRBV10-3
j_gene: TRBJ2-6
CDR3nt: TGTGCCATCAGGGGGGGTGGCAGGAGGAGCTCTGGGGCCAACGTCCTGACTTTC
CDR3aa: CAIRGGGRRSSGANVLTF

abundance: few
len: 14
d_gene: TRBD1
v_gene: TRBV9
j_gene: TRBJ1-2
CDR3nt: TGTGCCAGCAGCGTAGGGACAGGTAACTATGGCTACACCTTC
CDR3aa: CASSVGTGNYGYTF

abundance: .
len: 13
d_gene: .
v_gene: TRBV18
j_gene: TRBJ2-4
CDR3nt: TGTGCCAGCTCACCACGGCAACCCAACATTCAGTACTTC
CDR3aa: CASSPRQPNIQYF

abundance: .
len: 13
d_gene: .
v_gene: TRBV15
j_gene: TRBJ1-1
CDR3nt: TGTGCCACCAGCATACAACAGGACACTGAAGCTTTCTTT
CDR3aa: CATSIQQDTEAFF

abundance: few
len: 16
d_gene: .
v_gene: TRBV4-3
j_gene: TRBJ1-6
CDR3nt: TGCGCCAGCAGCCAAGAAGAAGTGGCCTACGGTTCACCCCTCCACTTT
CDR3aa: CASSQEEVAYGSPLHF

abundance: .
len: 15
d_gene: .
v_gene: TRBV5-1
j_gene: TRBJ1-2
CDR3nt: TGCGCCAGCAGCGTGGGACAAATTCGTAACTATGGCTACACCTTC
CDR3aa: CASSVGQIRNYGYTF

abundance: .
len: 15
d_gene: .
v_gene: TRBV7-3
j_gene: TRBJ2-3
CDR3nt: TGTGCCAGCAGCTTAACGTTAGGGTCCACAGATACGCAGTATTTT
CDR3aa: CASSLTLGSTDTQYF

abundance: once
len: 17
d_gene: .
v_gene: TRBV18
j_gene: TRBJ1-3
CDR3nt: TGTGCCAGCTCACCAACGGGACACTCTTCCACTGGAAACACCATATATTTT
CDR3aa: CASSPTGHSSTGNTIYF

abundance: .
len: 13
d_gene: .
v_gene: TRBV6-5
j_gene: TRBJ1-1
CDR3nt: TGTGCCAGCAGTCCCGGGTTGGGCACTGAAGCTTTCTTT
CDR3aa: CASSPGLGTEAFF

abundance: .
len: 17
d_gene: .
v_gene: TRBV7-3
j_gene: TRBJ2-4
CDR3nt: TGTGCATTCCATCCATTCCTGGGTCCCGAACAGGAATTCTCAAAGTACTTC
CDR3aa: CAFHPFLGPEQEFSKYF

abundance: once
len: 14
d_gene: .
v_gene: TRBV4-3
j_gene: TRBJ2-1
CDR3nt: TGCGCCAGCAGCCAAGACGCTATGGGTAATGAGCAGTTCTTC
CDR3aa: CASSQDAMGNEQFF

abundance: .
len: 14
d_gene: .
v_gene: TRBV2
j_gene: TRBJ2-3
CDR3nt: TGTGCCAGCAGGCTGGGGGGAGGCACAGATACGCAGTATTTT
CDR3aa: CASRLGGGTDTQYF

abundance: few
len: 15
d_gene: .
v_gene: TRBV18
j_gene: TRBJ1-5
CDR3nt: TGTGCCAGCTCCCACGGTTGGGGCGGCAATCAGCCCCAGCATTTT
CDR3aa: CASSHGWGGNQPQHF

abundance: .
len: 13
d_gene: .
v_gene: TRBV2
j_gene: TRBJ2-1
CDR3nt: TGTGCCAGCTGTGTGGGGTTGGAGAATGAGCAGTTCTTC
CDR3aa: CASCVGLENEQFF

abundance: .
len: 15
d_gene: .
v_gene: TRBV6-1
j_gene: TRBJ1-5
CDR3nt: TGTGCCAGCACCAGACTCGGACCCATCGATCAGCCCCAGCATTTT
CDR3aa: CASTRLGPIDQPQHF

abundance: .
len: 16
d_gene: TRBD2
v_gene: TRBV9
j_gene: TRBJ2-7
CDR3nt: TGTGCCAGCAGCGTAGATGATGCGGGGGAAATCTACGAGCAGTACTTC
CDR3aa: CASSVDDAGEIYEQYF